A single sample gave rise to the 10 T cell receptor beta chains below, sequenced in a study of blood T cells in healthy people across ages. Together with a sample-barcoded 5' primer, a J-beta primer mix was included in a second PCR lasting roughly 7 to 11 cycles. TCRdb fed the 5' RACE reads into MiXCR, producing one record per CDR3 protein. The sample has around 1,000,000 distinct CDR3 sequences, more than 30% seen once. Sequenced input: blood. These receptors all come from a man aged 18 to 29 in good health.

CDR3 amino acids: CASTPRDGTSTDTQYF. The CDR3 nucleotides are TGTGCCAGCACCCCACGGGACGGAACTAGCACAGATACGCAGTATTTT. The chain carries TRBV12-3 or TRBV12-4 and TRBJ2-3; D may be TRBD1 or TRBD2 (5 bases each). Trimming shortened V by 7 bases and J by 0 bases, and 17 bases separated the two germline ends. The CDR3 consists of 16 residues.

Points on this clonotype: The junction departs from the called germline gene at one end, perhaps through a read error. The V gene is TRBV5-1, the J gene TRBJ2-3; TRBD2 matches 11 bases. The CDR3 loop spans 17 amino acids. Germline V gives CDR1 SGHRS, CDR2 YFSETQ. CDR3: CAGSWNILAGVGDTQYF. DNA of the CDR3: TGCGCCGGCAGCTGGAACATACTAGCGGGGGTTGGAGATACGCAGTATTTT.

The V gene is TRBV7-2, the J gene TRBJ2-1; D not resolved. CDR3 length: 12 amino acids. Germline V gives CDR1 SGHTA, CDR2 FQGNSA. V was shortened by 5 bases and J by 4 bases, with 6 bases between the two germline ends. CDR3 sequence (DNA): TGTGCCAGCAGCATAAATTACAATGAGCAGTTCTTC. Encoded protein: CASSINYNEQFF.

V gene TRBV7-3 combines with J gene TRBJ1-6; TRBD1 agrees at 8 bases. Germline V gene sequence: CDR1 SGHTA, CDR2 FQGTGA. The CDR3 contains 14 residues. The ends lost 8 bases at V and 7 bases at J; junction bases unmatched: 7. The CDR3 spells CASLRGLRNSPLHF. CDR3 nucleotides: TGTGCCAGCCTCAGGGGGCTTAGGAATTCACCCCTCCACTTT.

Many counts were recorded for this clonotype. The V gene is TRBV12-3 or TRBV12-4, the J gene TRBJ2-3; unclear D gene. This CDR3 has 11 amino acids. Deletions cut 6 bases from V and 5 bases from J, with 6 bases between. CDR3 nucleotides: TGTGCCAGCAGCTTGAAAGATACGCAGTATTTT. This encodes CASSLKDTQYF.

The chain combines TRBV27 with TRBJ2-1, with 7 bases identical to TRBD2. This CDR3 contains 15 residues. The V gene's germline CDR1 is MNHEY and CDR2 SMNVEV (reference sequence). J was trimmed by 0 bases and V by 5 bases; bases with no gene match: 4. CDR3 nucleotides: TGTGCCAGCAGTCGCGGGACTACCTCCTACAATGAGCAGTTCTTC. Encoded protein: CASSRGTTSYNEQFF.

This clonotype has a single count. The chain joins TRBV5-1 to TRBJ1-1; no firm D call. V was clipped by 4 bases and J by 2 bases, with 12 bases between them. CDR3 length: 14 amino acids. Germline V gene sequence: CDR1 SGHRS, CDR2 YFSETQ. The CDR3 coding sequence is TGCGCCAGCAGCCTTCTCTGGGATAACACTGAAGCTTTCTTT. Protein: CASSLLWDNTEAFF.

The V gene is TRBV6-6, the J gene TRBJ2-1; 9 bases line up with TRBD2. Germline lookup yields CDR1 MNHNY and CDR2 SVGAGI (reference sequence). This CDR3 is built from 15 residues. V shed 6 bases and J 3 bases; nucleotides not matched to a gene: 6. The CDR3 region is CASSTLAGYYNEQFF. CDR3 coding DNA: TGTGCCAGCAGCACCCTAGCGGGGTACTACAATGAGCAGTTCTTC.

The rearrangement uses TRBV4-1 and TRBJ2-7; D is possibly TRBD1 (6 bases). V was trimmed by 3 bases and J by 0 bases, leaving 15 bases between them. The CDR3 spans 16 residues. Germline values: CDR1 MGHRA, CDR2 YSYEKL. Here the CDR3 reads CASSQPGQSVSYEQYF. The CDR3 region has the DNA TGCGCCAGCAGCCAGCCCGGACAGAGTGTCTCCTACGAGCAGTACTTC.

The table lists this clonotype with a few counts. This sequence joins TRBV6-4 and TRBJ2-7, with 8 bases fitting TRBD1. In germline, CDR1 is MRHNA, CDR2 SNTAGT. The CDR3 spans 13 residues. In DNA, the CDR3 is TGTGCTACAGGGGGGATTAATAACAATGAGCAGTACTTC. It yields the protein CATGGINNNEQYF.